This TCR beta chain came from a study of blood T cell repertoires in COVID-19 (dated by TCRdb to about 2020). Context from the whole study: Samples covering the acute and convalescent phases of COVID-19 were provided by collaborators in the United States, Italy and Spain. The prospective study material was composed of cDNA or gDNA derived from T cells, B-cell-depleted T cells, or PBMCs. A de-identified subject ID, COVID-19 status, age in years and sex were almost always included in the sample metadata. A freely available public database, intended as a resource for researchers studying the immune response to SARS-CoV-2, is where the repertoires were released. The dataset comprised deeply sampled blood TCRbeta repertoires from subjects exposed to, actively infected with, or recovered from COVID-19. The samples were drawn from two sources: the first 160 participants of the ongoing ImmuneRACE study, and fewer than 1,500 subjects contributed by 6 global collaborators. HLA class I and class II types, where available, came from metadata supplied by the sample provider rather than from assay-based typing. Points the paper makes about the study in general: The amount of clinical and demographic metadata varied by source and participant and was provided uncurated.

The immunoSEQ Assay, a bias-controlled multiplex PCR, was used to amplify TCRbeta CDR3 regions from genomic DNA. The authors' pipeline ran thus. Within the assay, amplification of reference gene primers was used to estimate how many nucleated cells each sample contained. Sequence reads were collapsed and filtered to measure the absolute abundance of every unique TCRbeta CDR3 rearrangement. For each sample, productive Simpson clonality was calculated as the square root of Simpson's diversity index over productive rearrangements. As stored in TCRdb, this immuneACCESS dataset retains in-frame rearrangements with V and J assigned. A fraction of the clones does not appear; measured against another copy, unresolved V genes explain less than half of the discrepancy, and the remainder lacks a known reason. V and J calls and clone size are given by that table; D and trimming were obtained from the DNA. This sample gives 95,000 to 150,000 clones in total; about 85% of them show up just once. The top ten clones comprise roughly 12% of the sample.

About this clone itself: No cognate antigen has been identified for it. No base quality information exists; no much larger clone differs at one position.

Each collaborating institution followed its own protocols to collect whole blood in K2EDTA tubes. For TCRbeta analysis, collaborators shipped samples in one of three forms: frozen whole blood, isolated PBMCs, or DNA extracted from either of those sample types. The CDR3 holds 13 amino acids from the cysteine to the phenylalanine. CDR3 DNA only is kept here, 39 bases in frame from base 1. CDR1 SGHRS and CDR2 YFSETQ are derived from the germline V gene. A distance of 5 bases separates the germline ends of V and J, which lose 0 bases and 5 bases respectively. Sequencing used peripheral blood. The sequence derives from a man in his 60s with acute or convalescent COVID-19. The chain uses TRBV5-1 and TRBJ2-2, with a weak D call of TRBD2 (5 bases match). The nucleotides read TGCGCCAGCAGCTTGGGCGGGACCGGGGAGCTGTTTTTT. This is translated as CASSLGGTGELFF.